This TCR beta chain was sequenced for a study of blood T cell repertoires in COVID-19. For the study at large: Donors in the United States, Italy and Spain gave samples during acute or convalescent COVID-19. Sources were T cells, B-cell-depleted T cells, or PBMCs; the material itself was cDNA or gDNA.

Those enrolled in Seattle joined during active infection and were followed longitudinally afterward. The CDR3 runs to 12 residues. V was shortened by 7 bases and J by 4 bases, with 10 bases between the two germline ends. As handled by the study authors: Estimation of nucleated cell counts relied on the amplification of reference gene primers. The data were produced by immunoSEQ multiplex PCR, yet TCRdb's version contains in-frame clones alone and is incomplete. Clone size and V and J calls were adopted from that table, with D and trimming inferred from the DNA. The table records about 170,000 clones, around 86% of them present only once.

The sequence came from a woman older than 75 with COVID-19, enrolled during active disease. Sequencing was performed on peripheral blood. The rearrangement links TRBV12-3 or TRBV12-4 to TRBJ2-5; D remains ambiguous. The chain's CDR3 is CASTDSRETQYF. The CDR3 DNA follows: TGTGCCAGCACCGACTCTCGAGAGACCCAGTACTTC.